This entry is about one T cell receptor (beta chain). The data stem from a study of blood T cell repertoires in COVID-19. Study summary: From the United States, Italy and Spain came samples of acute and convalescent COVID-19. Sources were T cells, B-cell-depleted T cells, or PBMCs; the material itself was cDNA or gDNA.

Methods used by the authors: Reference gene primer amplification yielded estimated nucleated cell counts. Generated by immunoSEQ multiplex PCR, the TCRdb table keeps only in-frame clones and is missing some. V and J calls and clone size are given by that table; D and trimming were obtained from the DNA. This sample has approximately 350,000 clones, with roughly nine tenths found just once. This TCR derives from a man in his forties or fifties with acute or convalescent COVID-19. Sequenced sample: peripheral blood.

CDR3 DNA: TGTGCCAGCAGAACGTCACTAGCGGGGGGGCGAACCTCCCCCGAGCAGTACTTC. Amino acids: CASRTSLAGGRTSPEQYF. This rearrangement joins TRBV2 to TRBJ2-7; 13 nucleotides match TRBD2. Unmatched junction bases numbered 17, after V lost 6 bases and J lost 6 bases. The germline V gene has CDR1 SNHLY and CDR2 FYNNEI. The CDR3 is made up of 18 amino acids.